Given below is one TCR beta chain in context. Its antigen remains undetermined. There are no base qualities to consult, and no much larger clone falls within one base. The sample comes from a study of T cell repertoires in cytomegalovirus infection (dated by TCRdb to about 2019). At the level of the whole study: Donor HLA type was relevant to the analysis, because carriage of CMV infection together with the matching HLA type was indicated by public TCR beta signatures. Beyond this particular receptor, the publication reports: The ex vivo response was dominated by HLA-C-restricted CMV-specific TCR beta clonotypes, which also provided the single most frequent clonotype in two of eight donors. Cumulative frequency of public TCR beta family members discriminated carriers of CMV infection plus the relevant HLA type in this cohort and an independent 352-donor cohort.

For CDR1 and CDR2, the germline V gene (reference sequence) lists LNHNV and YYDKDF. Counted from cysteine to phenylalanine, this CDR3 has 15 amino acids. The DNA shown is the 45-base CDR3, in frame from base 1. V was cut back by 5 bases and J by 4 bases, leaving a gap of 18 bases between them. Reads for this sample came from an Illumina HiSeq 1500. TCRdb applied fastp at Q25 and MiXCR to the public reads, then kept only in-frame beta chains. Each record represents a unique CDR3 protein, reported with the most common genes and DNA among its rows. For this sample there are under 850,000 distinct CDR3 sequences; 35% to 45% appear just once. The top ten clonotypes cover under 3% of the sample.

The chain joins TRBV15 to TRBJ2-7; TRBD1 might be the D gene, on 7 matching bases. The receptor was derived from a human donor in good health (CMV status not recorded). Some clones in this sample may be carry-over from other donors' samples. Sequenced: PBMCs. In nucleotide form, the sequence is TGTGCCACCAGCTCCCGGGCGGGACAGATATACGAGCAGTACTTC. Protein translation: CATSSRAGQIYEQYF.